A selection of T cell receptor beta chains follows, all from one sample in a study of T cells in localized non-small cell lung cancer. TCRdb's table, derived via immunoSEQ multiplex PCR, lists solely in-frame clones and lacks some. The table includes tens of thousands of clones, around four fifths detected once. The source was peripheral blood mononuclear cells, collected before any cancer treatment. These receptor sequences come from a man between 40 and 70 years old with stage III lung adenocarcinoma. Both conserved end residues are part of each CDR3. The D gene is left open where the match is weak. The size field is filled for only some rows; it gives once, few, many or a size class.

CDR3nt: TGTGCCAGCAGCGGCGGGACAGACCCTCGGGATGGTACGCAGTATTTT
CDR3aa: CASSGGTDPRDGTQYF
abundance: NA
v_gene: TRBV9
j_gene: TRBJ2-3
d_gene: NA

CDR3nt: TGCGCCAGCAGCGGAGGGACAGGGTCGGACTACACCTTC
CDR3aa: CASSGGTGSDYTF
abundance: NA
v_gene: TRBV5-1
j_gene: TRBJ1-2
d_gene: TRBD1

CDR3nt: TGTGCCAGCTCACCCGGACAGACCTCGATTGCAACTAATGAAAAACTGTTTTTT
CDR3aa: CASSPGQTSIATNEKLFF
abundance: NA
v_gene: TRBV18
j_gene: TRBJ1-4
d_gene: NA

CDR3nt: TGTGCCAGCAGTAAAGAACAGCCCGCTGGCTACACCTTC
CDR3aa: CASSKEQPAGYTF
abundance: NA
v_gene: TRBV2
j_gene: TRBJ1-2
d_gene: NA

CDR3nt: TGTGCCAGCCCCATTTCAGGAGGACAGCTCTATGGCTACACCTTC
CDR3aa: CASPISGGQLYGYTF
abundance: once
v_gene: TRBV7-2
j_gene: TRBJ1-2
d_gene: NA

CDR3nt: TGTGCCAGCAGCCCGTGGACTGTCCCCTACGAGCAGTACTTC
CDR3aa: CASSPWTVPYEQYF
abundance: few
v_gene: TRBV5-6
j_gene: TRBJ2-7
d_gene: NA

CDR3nt: TGCGCCAGCAGCTTAGGGCAGGGGGCCTCAGATACGCAGTATTTT
CDR3aa: CASSLGQGASDTQYF
abundance: once
v_gene: TRBV5-1
j_gene: TRBJ2-3
d_gene: TRBD1

CDR3nt: TGTGCCAGCAGCCTTTGGACCGGGACAGGGGATAAGGAGCAGTTCTTC
CDR3aa: CASSLWTGTGDKEQFF
abundance: NA
v_gene: TRBV28
j_gene: TRBJ2-1
d_gene: TRBD1

CDR3nt: TGTGCCAGCGAACACCCCCGGGGACAAATGAACTATGGCTACACCTTC
CDR3aa: CASEHPRGQMNYGYTF
abundance: NA
v_gene: TRBV21-1
j_gene: TRBJ1-2
d_gene: NA

CDR3nt: TGTGCCAGCAGCCTGACCTCGGGAAACACCATATATTTT
CDR3aa: CASSLTSGNTIYF
abundance: NA
v_gene: TRBV7-9
j_gene: TRBJ1-3
d_gene: NA

CDR3nt: TGTGCCAGCAACACGGGAGAGGTAACTGAAGCTTTCTTT
CDR3aa: CASNTGEVTEAFF
abundance: NA
v_gene: TRBV6-6
j_gene: TRBJ1-1
d_gene: NA

CDR3nt: TGTGCCAGCAGCTGGTCGGGACCCAACGGTGAGCAGTTCTTC
CDR3aa: CASSWSGPNGEQFF
abundance: NA
v_gene: TRBV11-3
j_gene: TRBJ2-1
d_gene: NA

CDR3nt: TGTGCCAGTAGTGCCAAACAGGGGCACACTGAAGCTTTCTTT
CDR3aa: CASSAKQGHTEAFF
abundance: NA
v_gene: TRBV19
j_gene: TRBJ1-1
d_gene: TRBD1

CDR3nt: TGTGCCAGTAGTAGGATAGAGGGGACCTCTGGGGCCAACGTCCTGACTTTC
CDR3aa: CASSRIEGTSGANVLTF
abundance: NA
v_gene: TRBV19
j_gene: TRBJ2-6
d_gene: NA

CDR3nt: TGCAGCTCCTACAGCTCTGGGGCCAACGTCCTGACTTTC
CDR3aa: CSSYSSGANVLTF
abundance: NA
v_gene: TRBV29-1
j_gene: TRBJ2-6
d_gene: NA

CDR3nt: TGTGCCAGCAGCCAAAATACAGGGGGCGGCGGCTACACCTTC
CDR3aa: CASSQNTGGGGYTF
abundance: NA
v_gene: TRBV14
j_gene: TRBJ1-2
d_gene: TRBD1

CDR3nt: TGCGCCAGCAGCTTGGGCACGAAAGTAGAGACCCAGTACTTC
CDR3aa: CASSLGTKVETQYF
abundance: NA
v_gene: TRBV5-1
j_gene: TRBJ2-5
d_gene: NA

CDR3nt: TGTGCCAGCAGGGAGAGTAATGAAGCTTTCTTT
CDR3aa: CASRESNEAFF
abundance: NA
v_gene: TRBV2
j_gene: TRBJ1-1
d_gene: NA

CDR3nt: TGTGCCAGTAGTATTGGGAGATTTACTGAAGCTTTCTTT
CDR3aa: CASSIGRFTEAFF
abundance: NA
v_gene: TRBV19
j_gene: TRBJ1-1
d_gene: NA

CDR3nt: TGTGCCAGCATGGCAGGAGGTAATTCACCCCTCCACTTT
CDR3aa: CASMAGGNSPLHF
abundance: NA
v_gene: TRBV2
j_gene: TRBJ1-6
d_gene: NA

CDR3nt: TGTGCCAGCAGCCCGCGATCTAGTAGAAGCAATCAGCCCCAGCATTTT
CDR3aa: CASSPRSSRSNQPQHF
abundance: few
v_gene: TRBV7-3
j_gene: TRBJ1-5
d_gene: NA

CDR3nt: TGTGCCTGGAGTGTACGGAACCGTGATTCACCCCTCCACTTT
CDR3aa: CAWSVRNRDSPLHF
abundance: NA
v_gene: TRBV30
j_gene: TRBJ1-6
d_gene: NA

CDR3nt: TGTGCCACCAGCAGGGAGGACTCCTACGAGCAGTACTTC
CDR3aa: CATSREDSYEQYF
abundance: few
v_gene: TRBV15
j_gene: TRBJ2-7
d_gene: NA

CDR3nt: TGTGCCAGCAGTGAGAACACCGGGGAGCTGTTTTTT
CDR3aa: CASSENTGELFF
abundance: NA
v_gene: TRBV28
j_gene: TRBJ2-2
d_gene: NA

CDR3nt: TGTGCCAGCAGTTTGGACAGGGGGGGGGAAAAACTGTTTTTT
CDR3aa: CASSLDRGGEKLFF
abundance: once
v_gene: TRBV6-6
j_gene: TRBJ1-4
d_gene: TRBD1

CDR3nt: TGTGCCAGCAGTTACTCACCCCGGGGTGAAAAACTGTTTTTT
CDR3aa: CASSYSPRGEKLFF
abundance: once
v_gene: TRBV6-5
j_gene: TRBJ1-4
d_gene: NA